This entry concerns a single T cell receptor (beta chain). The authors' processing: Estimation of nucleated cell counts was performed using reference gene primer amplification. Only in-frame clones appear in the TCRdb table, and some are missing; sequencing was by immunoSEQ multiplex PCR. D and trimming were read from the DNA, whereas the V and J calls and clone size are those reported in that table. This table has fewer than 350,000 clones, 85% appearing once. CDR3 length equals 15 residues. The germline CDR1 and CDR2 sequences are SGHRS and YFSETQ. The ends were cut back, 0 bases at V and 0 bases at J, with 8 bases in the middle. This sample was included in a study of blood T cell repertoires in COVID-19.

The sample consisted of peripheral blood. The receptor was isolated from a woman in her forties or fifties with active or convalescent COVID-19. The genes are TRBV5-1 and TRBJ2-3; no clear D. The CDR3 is CASSLASLSTDTQYF. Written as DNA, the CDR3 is TGCGCCAGCAGCTTGGCTTCCTTGAGCACAGATACGCAGTATTTT.